This T cell receptor beta chain came from a study of brain T cells in children with intractable seizures. Study-level points and caveats: Viral specificity was inferred only from CDR3 similarity; HCMV serostatus was unknown. Pre- and post-surgery blood differed in depth, so pre-surgery absences may be undersampling.

The repertoire was sequenced with immunoSEQ multiplex PCR; TCRdb's copy has only in-frame clones and lacks some. The sample lists approximately 330,000 clones; over 90% were seen once. Germline-derived CDR1 and CDR2 are MNHEY and SVGAGI. This CDR3 is built from 14 residues. The V and J ends lost 0 bases and 6 bases respectively, with 11 bases between them. In regard to this clone: Its specificity is unknown.

Time point specified: blood from clinic visit 5 months post-surgery; TSC patient then seizure free. At least one anti-epileptic drug was given before surgery. The chain has TRBV6-5 and TRBJ1-1; D might be TRBD1 (6 bases). This specimen was peripheral blood, taken approximately 5 months after surgery. This sequence originates from a boy under two years old with tuberous sclerosis and intractable seizures. CDR3 in amino acids: CASSYSGGFPEAFF. The CDR3 DNA reads as TGTGCCAGCAGTTACTCGGGGGGCTTCCCTGAAGCTTTCTTT.